This record concerns one T cell receptor (beta chain) sequence. As yet, its antigen is unknown. Naive CD8 isolation took CD45RO-negative cells positively selected for CCR7 and excluded terminally differentiated effector memory CD45RA+ cells. These data originate in a study of shared clonotypes between healthy human individuals. In the study overall: There were three CD4 naive, three CD4 memory, two CD8 naive and one CD8 memory plates per donor.

Study-level points and caveats: Some clonotypes were shared by all four sorted-subset donors, while others were not shared. The non-shared ones had lower generation probabilities than the shared ones. Only blood was sampled; tissue repertoires likely differ.

The J segment lost 4 bases and the V segment lost 5 bases, leaving 5 bases of the junction unmatched. CDR3 length equals 13 residues. Germline lookup yields CDR1 SNHLY and CDR2 FYNNEI. Samples underwent the assay at deep level. The assay was immunoSEQ multiplex PCR, and TCRdb's table has in-frame clones only and misses some. The table lists about 2.1 million clones, about 93% of them singletons. This clonotype was sampled from a man between 18 and 35 years old in good health. Some clones in this sample may be carry-over from other donors' samples. Material: naive CD8+ T cells from PBMCs. This rearrangement joins TRBV2 to TRBJ2-7; 7 bases line up with TRBD2. Written as DNA, the CDR3 is TGTGCCAGCAGTTCGGCGGGAGAGTACGAGCAGTACTTC. This encodes CASSSAGEYEQYF.